This note documents a single TCR beta chain sequence. The antigen remains undetermined. TCRdb re-called the 5' RACE reads through MiXCR, storing one row per CDR3 protein. The sample has hundreds of thousands of distinct CDR3 sequences, around 16% seen once; the top ten hold roughly 24%. Germline V CDR1 and CDR2: SGHTA, FQGTGA. Trimming took 5 bases from V and 4 from J, leaving 13 bases between them. The CDR3 covers 14 residues. The sample comes from a study of T-cell memory formation after mild COVID-19. General study points: CD4+ contracting clones were found mainly in CM and EM, and CD8+ ones in EMRA.

The chain carries TRBV7-3 and TRBJ2-3; D is unresolved. The source material was PBMCs or a T cell subset sorted from them (not recorded which). This TCR came from a man aged 18 to 35 who had mild COVID-19 (a few samples of this study predate the infection). Cell type and time point are not known. This CDR3 is CASSMGFAADTQYF. DNA for the CDR3: TGTGCCAGCAGCATGGGATTTGCGGCAGATACGCAGTATTTT.